The next 10 T cell receptor beta chains were all read from a single sample in a study of glioma-infiltrating T cells. Using RNA template, CDR3s of TCR alpha and beta were amplified with iRepertoire arm-PCR. TCRdb reprocessed the multiplex PCR reads via MiXCR and lists one record per CDR3 protein. This table has 300,000 to 450,000 distinct CDR3 sequences, more than 35% appearing once. The sequencing input was glioma tissue, nonneoplastic brain tissue, or PBMCs (not recorded which). The receptors originated from a human donor with low-grade glioma or glioblastoma, undergoing nonglioma brain surgery, or in good health (not recorded which).

This clonotype has only one observation. At one end the junction does not follow the germline gene, possibly because of a read error. The V call is TRBV20-1, the J call TRBJ2-1; 8 positions agree with TRBD2. CDR1 is DFQATT, CDR2 SNEGSKA, per germline (reference sequence). The CDR3 is 20 amino acids. Written as DNA, the CDR3 is TGCAGTGCTAGCAACTCTGTAGGCGGGAGGTTACCCCTCTCCTACAATGATCAGTTCTTC. This encodes CSASNSVGGRLPLSYNDQFF.

This clonotype was detected only a few times. The chain employs TRBV20-1 and TRBJ2-5; D call uncertain. The ends were cut back, 6 bases at V and 1 base at J, with 12 bases in the middle. The CDR3 spans 13 residues. The germline gives CDR1 DFQATT, CDR2 SNEGSKA (reference sequence). CDR3 coding DNA: TGCAGTGCAACGTACATAGTCCAAGAGACCCAGTACTTC. Amino acid sequence: CSATYIVQETQYF.

Many counts were recorded for this clonotype. The chain combines TRBV27 with TRBJ2-3; possibly TRBD2 for D (6 bases). Per the germline V gene, CDR1 is MNHEY and CDR2 is SMNVEV (reference sequence). This CDR3 spans 14 amino acids. Deletions cut 4 bases from V and 3 bases from J, with 11 bases between. Here the CDR3 DNA reads TGTGCCAGCAGTTACCCGGGACTGACAGATACGCAGTATTTT. Protein product: CASSYPGLTDTQYF.

The chain couples TRBV6-1 to TRBJ1-2, with 7 bases matching TRBD1. Per the germline V gene, CDR1 is MNHNS and CDR2 is SASEGT. This CDR3 has 13 amino acids. V gave up 5 bases and J gave up 4 bases; unmatched junction bases: 4. CDR3 amino acids: CASSSGQAYGYTF. The CDR3 nucleotides read TGTGCCAGCAGTAGCGGACAGGCCTATGGCTACACCTTC.

Points on this clonotype: A much larger clone differs by one base, so this may be a read error. The genes are TRBV4-2 and TRBJ2-5; tentatively, D is TRBD2 (6 bases). Germline values: CDR1 LGHNA, CDR2 YNFKEQ. The CDR3 runs to 18 residues. CDR3 DNA: TGTGCCAGCAGGCAAGGCGGGACGGCACACGTTTTGACGGAGACCCAGTACTTC. Amino acid sequence: CASRQGGTAHVLTETQYF.

V and J are TRBV3-1 and TRBJ2-1; unclear D gene. The CDR3 has 13 amino acids. V was trimmed by 3 bases and J by 11 bases, leaving 14 bases between them. Looked up from germline, CDR1 is LGHDT and CDR2 is YNNKEL (reference sequence). This CDR3 is CASSQGSFDKQFF. CDR3 in DNA: TGTGCCAGCAGCCAGGGCTCTTTCGATAAGCAGTTCTTC.

This clonotype was seen more than once but under ten times. This rearrangement joins TRBV25-1 to TRBJ2-1, with D possibly TRBD1 on 5 matching bases. CDR1 and CDR2 (germline): MGHDK, SYGVNS. Trimming left V 3 bases short and J 10 bases short, with 19 bases between. There are 15 residues in the CDR3. The CDR3 is CASSEPRRLQAEQFF. CDR3 nucleotide sequence: TGTGCCAGCAGTGAGCCCCGCCGATTACAGGCGGAGCAGTTCTTC.

Note on this clonotype: A much larger clone differs by one base, so this may be a read error. The rearrangement joins TRBV20-1 to TRBJ1-5; 10 nucleotides align to TRBD1. The CDR3 contains 16 residues. CDR1 and CDR2 from the germline V gene are DFQATT and SNEGSKA (reference sequence). The CDR3 DNA follows: TGCGGTGCTAGAGATTGGGACAGGGGTAACAATCAGCCCCAGCATTTT. This encodes CGARDWDRGNNQPQHF.

This rearrangement joins TRBV20-1 to TRBJ2-7, with 11 nucleotides matching TRBD1. CDR1 is DFQATT, CDR2 SNEGSKA, per germline (reference sequence). The CDR3 extends over 16 amino acids. V was pared by 4 bases and J by 2 bases, with 10 bases of the junction left unmatched. The CDR3 bases are TGCAGTGCTATTCGCTTGGACAGGGGGCTCGCCTACGAGCAGTACTTC. Its protein is CSAIRLDRGLAYEQYF.

This clonotype was counted only a few times. This chain connects TRBV28 to TRBJ1-5, with D unresolved. With 6 bases removed from V and 0 bases from J, the gap between germline ends came to 12 bases. Looked up from germline, CDR1 is MDHEN and CDR2 is SYDVKM. The CDR3 is made up of 15 amino acids. The CDR3 is CASRTTEYSNQPQHF. CDR3 nucleotide sequence: TGTGCCAGCAGAACAACAGAGTATAGCAATCAGCCCCAGCATTTT.